This T cell receptor (beta chain) derives from a study of human T cells and chemical hapten exposure. In TCRdb, the RACE reads were re-called with MiXCR into one record per CDR3 protein. There are a few hundred thousand distinct CDR3 sequences in the sample; approximately 5% occur only once, and over 6.5% lies in the top ten. Time point meaning: pre-sensitization, week 0. Sample treatment: therapeutic diphenylcyclopropenone sensitization with weekly scalp DPC. V lost 5 bases to trimming and J lost 0 bases; unmatched junction nucleotides: 7. CDR3 length equals 16 residues. Germline V gene data show CDR1 as MNHEY and CDR2 as SMNVEV (reference sequence).

The sequences come from whole blood, collected in connection with sensitization to the hapten diphenylcyclopropenone (DPC). The chain carries TRBV27 and TRBJ1-5, with 7 bases matching TRBD1. The clonotype was recovered from a woman aged 18-29 years with alopecia areata. Some clones in this sample may be carry-over from other donors' samples. The CDR3 reads CASSPPGQSSNQPQHF. CDR3 coding DNA: TGTGCCAGCAGTCCACCGGGACAGTCTAGCAATCAGCCCCAGCATTTT.